This TCR beta chain is from a study of blood T cell repertoires in COVID-19. Study-wide background: The United States, Italy and Spain provided the acute and convalescent COVID-19 samples. Nucleic acid was either cDNA or gDNA, and it came from T cells, B-cell-depleted T cells, or PBMCs.

In the original analysis: Counts of nucleated cells, estimated from reference gene primer amplification, were obtained. Clones were read by immunoSEQ multiplex PCR, and TCRdb kept only the in-frame ones, dropping some. V and J calls plus clone size are reproduced from that table; the DNA served to infer D and trimming. This table has under 300,000 clones, 81% appearing once. This receptor was obtained from a woman in her sixties or seventies with active or convalescent COVID-19. Sequencing used peripheral blood.

The CDR3 bases are TGTGCGGCTAGAGGGCCTGGTTTCGCGAACACTGAAGCTTTCTTT. Protein sequence: CAARGPGFANTEAFF. The chain couples TRBV6-5 to TRBJ1-1, with D hard to call. CDR1 and CDR2 from the germline V gene are MNHEY and SVGAGI. The CDR3 extends over 15 amino acids.